Listed below are T cell receptor beta chains from one sample, sequenced in a study of T-cell reconstitution after alpha-beta-depleted transplantation in children. Using its own MiXCR run on the PCR reads, TCRdb lists one record per CDR3 protein. This table holds 300,000 or so distinct CDR3 sequences, approximately 9.6% found once. This specimen consisted of PBMCs from the stem cell graft donor, obtained from the stem cell graft. These receptor sequences come from a human donor who donated a stem cell graft to a child with SCID. Both conserved end residues are part of each CDR3. Fields, in order: D gene, V gene, clone size, J gene, CDR3 protein, CDR3 DNA. A D gene is named only where the DNA matches it firmly. Where a row states a size, it is once, few, many or the class of an expanded clone; other rows omit it.

NA	TRBV7-3	NA	TRBJ2-2	CASSSKGTGELFF	TGTGCCAGCAGCTCCAAGGGCACCGGGGAGCTGTTTTTT
NA	TRBV13	few	TRBJ1-2	CASSLGMGLNGYTF	TGTGCCAGCAGCTTAGGGATGGGATTGAATGGCTACACCTTC
NA	TRBV10-1	many	TRBJ2-2	CASSSTGTGELFF	TGCGCCAGCAGTAGTACGGGCACCGGGGAGCTGTTTTTT
TRBD2	TRBV7-3	many	TRBJ2-3	CASSLTSGGSSADTQYF	TGTGCCAGCAGCTTAACTAGCGGGGGAAGCAGCGCAGATACGCAGTATTTT
NA	TRBV6-1	NA	TRBJ1-5	CASTKDVGGNQPQHF	TGTGCCAGCACTAAGGACGTAGGGGGCAATCAGCCCCAGCATTTT
NA	TRBV5-6	few	TRBJ2-7	CASTGTSPYEQYF	TGTGCCAGCACCGGGACAAGTCCCTACGAGCAGTACTTC
NA	TRBV10-3	few	TRBJ2-1	CAIRVGDEQFF	TGTGCCATCAGGGTTGGCGATGAGCAGTTCTTC
NA	TRBV4-1	few	TRBJ2-3	CASSQDPDSDSTDTQYF	TGCGCCAGCAGCCAAGATCCCGATAGCGACTCCACAGATACGCAGTATTTT
NA	TRBV5-1	few	TRBJ2-1	CASSLLGESYNEQFF	TGCGCCAGCAGCTTGCTTGGGGAGAGCTACAATGAGCAGTTCTTC
TRBD1	TRBV12-3/TRBV12-4	NA	TRBJ2-6	CASSPGTVISGANVLTF	TGTGCCAGCAGTCCCGGGACAGTCATCTCTGGGGCCAACGTCCTGACTTTC
TRBD2	TRBV9	NA	TRBJ2-5	CASSVVSSGGQETQYF	TGTGCCAGCAGCGTAGTTTCTAGCGGGGGTCAAGAGACCCAGTACTTC
NA	TRBV5-6	many	TRBJ2-2	CASSLGSVGNTGELFF	TGTGCCAGCAGCTTGGGGTCGGTGGGGAACACCGGGGAGCTGTTTTTT
NA	TRBV9	NA	TRBJ2-5	CASSVEDGAPSETQYF	TGTGCCAGCAGCGTAGAAGATGGGGCCCCTTCCGAGACCCAGTACTTC
TRBD1	TRBV6-5	few	TRBJ2-7	CASSYLGTGPGEQYF	TGTGCCAGCAGTTACCTCGGGACAGGGCCAGGCGAGCAGTACTTC
NA	TRBV20-1	few	TRBJ1-2	CSARDRVGYGYTF	TGCAGTGCTAGAGATCGCGTAGGTTATGGCTACACCTTC
NA	TRBV10-3	few	TRBJ2-5	CAISAGRQETQYF	TGTGCCATCAGTGCAGGACGTCAAGAGACCCAGTACTTC
TRBD2	TRBV12-3/TRBV12-4	NA	TRBJ2-3	CASRENRDTRLAGGNTQYF	TGTGCCAGCAGAGAAAACAGGGATACTAGACTAGCGGGGGGGAATACGCAGTATTTT
NA	TRBV12-3/TRBV12-4	few	TRBJ2-5	CASSPRLYQETQYF	TGTGCCAGCAGTCCCCGGTTATATCAAGAGACCCAGTACTTC
TRBD1	TRBV12-3/TRBV12-4	NA	TRBJ2-7	CASSFQGAHEQYF	TGTGCCAGCAGTTTTCAGGGGGCACACGAGCAGTACTTC
NA	TRBV29-1	many	TRBJ2-1	CSVEDRDIYNEQFF	TGCAGCGTTGAAGACAGGGATATTTACAATGAGCAGTTCTTC
TRBD2	TRBV9	NA	TRBJ2-5	CASSVGGLAGGLQETQYF	TGTGCCAGCAGCGTAGGCGGTCTAGCGGGGGGGCTCCAAGAGACCCAGTACTTC
TRBD1	TRBV5-1	few	TRBJ2-1	CASSWDSPNNEQFF	TGCGCCAGCAGCTGGGACAGTCCTAACAATGAGCAGTTCTTC
TRBD1	TRBV7-2	many	TRBJ1-3	CASSLTGGGNTIYF	TGTGCCAGCAGCTTGACAGGGGGTGGAAACACCATATATTTT
NA	TRBV12-3/TRBV12-4	many	TRBJ1-2	CASSRGRAEYGYTF	TGTGCCAGCAGCCGGGGACGGGCGGAATATGGCTACACCTTC
NA	TRBV3-1	NA	TRBJ1-4	CASSQQGYNEKLFF	TGTGCCAGCAGCCAGCAGGGATACAATGAAAAACTGTTTTTT
NA	TRBV9	many	TRBJ1-4	CASSGLQGMDEKLFF	TGTGCCAGCAGCGGCCTACAGGGTATGGATGAAAAACTGTTTTTT
NA	TRBV29-1	many	TRBJ2-2	CSVERGGELFF	TGCAGCGTTGAACGTGGTGGGGAGCTGTTTTTT
TRBD2	TRBV5-1	few	TRBJ2-5	CASSLVPSGGQETQYF	TGCGCCAGCAGCTTGGTGCCTAGCGGGGGGCAAGAGACCCAGTACTTC
NA	TRBV2	many	TRBJ2-1	CASGTLINYNEQFF	TGTGCCAGCGGGACTCTTATCAACTACAATGAGCAGTTCTTC
NA	TRBV3-1	few	TRBJ2-1	CASSRDPLIEQFF	TGTGCCAGCAGTCGGGACCCCTTAATTGAGCAGTTCTTC
TRBD1	TRBV7-7	NA	TRBJ2-3	CASSSTGTGTDTQYF	TGTGCTAGCAGCTCGACCGGGACAGGCACAGATACGCAGTATTTT
NA	TRBV7-9	few	TRBJ1-5	CASSQDTGTPQHF	TGTGCCAGCAGTCAAGATACAGGGACGCCCCAGCATTTT
TRBD2	TRBV6-1	few	TRBJ2-3	CASGGRTSKLDTQYF	TGTGCCAGCGGAGGCCGGACTAGCAAGCTGGATACGCAGTATTTT
NA	TRBV7-9	few	TRBJ2-1	CASSLVQGQEQFF	TGTGCCAGCAGCTTAGTGCAGGGTCAGGAGCAGTTCTTC
NA	TRBV29-1	NA	TRBJ2-3	CSVVQYTDTQYF	TGCAGCGTTGTTCAGTACACAGATACGCAGTATTTT
NA	TRBV14	few	TRBJ2-7	CASSWTARSYEQYF	TGTGCCAGCAGTTGGACAGCCAGATCCTACGAGCAGTACTTC
NA	TRBV3-1	few	TRBJ1-1	CASSHRFRDRATEAFF	TGTGCCAGCAGCCATCGCTTCCGGGATCGGGCCACTGAAGCTTTCTTT
NA	TRBV5-4	NA	TRBJ1-2	CASSGRGLGGGYTF	TGTGCCAGCAGCGGTCGGGGGCTCGGTGGGGGCTACACCTTC
NA	TRBV12-3/TRBV12-4	NA	TRBJ1-5	CASTVGQINQPQHF	TGTGCCAGCACCGTAGGACAGATCAATCAGCCCCAGCATTTT
TRBD1	TRBV20-1	few	TRBJ1-4	CSARVQGAGEKLFF	TGCAGTGCTAGAGTGCAGGGGGCTGGGGAAAAACTGTTTTTT
TRBD2	TRBV5-1	NA	TRBJ2-1	CASSILAGGPGYNEQFF	TGCGCCAGCAGCATCCTAGCGGGGGGGCCAGGGTACAATGAGCAGTTCTTC
NA	TRBV29-1	few	TRBJ2-7	CSVRVSYEQYF	TGCAGCGTCCGCGTCTCCTACGAGCAGTACTTC
NA	TRBV29-1	few	TRBJ1-4	CSVEGPGSNEKLFF	TGCAGCGTTGAAGGGCCGGGTTCTAATGAAAAACTGTTTTTT
NA	TRBV4-1	NA	TRBJ2-7	CASSLEPEYEQYF	TGCGCCAGCAGCCTCGAGCCGGAGTACGAGCAGTACTTC
NA	TRBV29-1	NA	TRBJ2-7	CRVRQDSSSGQYF	TGCAGAGTGCGACAGGACTCAAGCAGCGGGCAGTACTTC
NA	TRBV6-1	few	TRBJ2-3	CASSEPTGSGDTQYF	TGTGCCAGCAGTGAACCAACAGGGTCTGGAGATACGCAGTATTTT
TRBD2	TRBV12-3/TRBV12-4	few	TRBJ2-3	CASSSGLAGGLATDTQYF	TGTGCCAGCAGCTCGGGACTAGCGGGGGGGCTGGCCACAGATACGCAGTATTTT
NA	TRBV10-1	NA	TRBJ2-1	CASSDPSVSGGYNEQFF	TGCGCCAGCAGTGACCCCTCCGTGAGCGGAGGCTACAATGAGCAGTTCTTC
NA	TRBV7-9	NA	TRBJ1-4	CASSRVATNEKLFF	TGTGCCAGCAGCCGCGTTGCAACTAATGAAAAACTGTTTTTT
TRBD1	TRBV12-5	NA	TRBJ2-2	CASGSGTANTGELFF	TGTGCTAGTGGCTCCGGGACAGCTAACACCGGGGAGCTGTTTTTT
TRBD1	TRBV20-1	NA	TRBJ1-2	CSANRQGTVHGYTF	TGCAGTGCTAACCGACAGGGGACCGTTCATGGCTACACCTTC
NA	TRBV7-8	NA	TRBJ2-3	CASSRTTQSTDTQYF	TGTGCCAGCAGCCGGACTACACAATCAACAGATACGCAGTATTTT
NA	TRBV5-1	few	TRBJ2-7	CASSSGQTGSEQYF	TGCGCCAGCAGCTCCGGACAAACAGGGAGCGAGCAGTACTTC